A single sample is the source of the 12 T cell receptor beta chains below, sequenced in a study of blood T cells in healthy people across ages. A second 7 to 11 cycle PCR used barcoded and J-beta primers. TCRdb fed the 5' RACE reads into MiXCR, producing one record per CDR3 protein. The repertoire holds about 800,000 distinct CDR3 sequences, with just under 25% as singletons. This same sample was also part of a study on T cells of mothers and their children.

The sample comprised blood. Receptors originate from a boy younger than 18 in good health.

The chain uses TRBV5-1 and TRBJ1-2; D call uncertain. Trimming pared 4 bases from V and 1 base from J, leaving 8 bases between. From germline, CDR1 is SGHRS and CDR2 YFSETQ. The CDR3 has 13 amino acids. In nucleotides, the CDR3 is TGCGCCAGCAGCCCGGGGAATAACTATGGCTACACCTTC. Translated, it gives CASSPGNNYGYTF. Combining the CDR3 with reference TRBV5-1 and TRBJ1-2 gives the whole variable domain KAGVTQTPRYLIKTRGQQVTLSCSPISGHRSVSWYQQTPGQGLQFLFEYFSETQRNKGNFPGRFSGRQFSNSRSEMNVSTLELGDSALYLCASSPGNNYGYTFGSGTRLTVV.

This clonotype occurred once. This chain joins TRBV12-3 or TRBV12-4 and TRBJ2-3; D is undetermined. V was cut by 6 bases and J by 6 bases, with 10 bases left in between. The CDR3 is 12 residues long. CDR3 in DNA: TGTGCCAGCAGCCGAGCCCTTGATACGCAGTATTTT. Translated, it gives CASSRALDTQYF.

The chain has TRBV15 and TRBJ2-2; tentatively, D is TRBD1 (6 bases). The V end was cut by 3 bases, the J end by 6 bases, with 11 bases between. The germline gives CDR1 LNHNV, CDR2 YYDKDF (reference sequence). The CDR3 is made up of 14 amino acids. The DNA for the CDR3 is TGTGCCACCAGCAGTAGGAACAGGGCCGGGGAGCTGTTTTTT. This sequence encodes CATSSRNRAGELFF.

The chain uses TRBV7-2 and TRBJ2-1; TRBD1 is a possible D gene (5 bases). The V gene lost 5 bases and the J gene lost 0 bases, with 14 bases spanning the gap. The germline CDR1 and CDR2 sequences are SGHTA and FQGNSA. The CDR3 spans 16 residues. CDR3 in amino acids: CASSVRTPSSYNEQFF. The CDR3 DNA is TGTGCCAGCAGCGTTCGGACACCGAGCTCCTACAATGAGCAGTTCTTC.

The chain carries TRBV4-3 and TRBJ2-5, with 8 bases aligning to TRBD1. The V gene end was trimmed by 4 bases and the J gene end by 1 base; junction bases not matched to a gene: 5. Per the germline V gene, CDR1 is LGHNA and CDR2 is YSLEER. The CDR3 runs 15 residues. In nucleotides, the CDR3 is TGCGCCAGCAGCCTCCGGGACAGGTCCCAAGAGACCCAGTACTTC. Translated, it gives CASSLRDRSQETQYF.

V and J are TRBV4-1 and TRBJ2-1, with 9 bases that match TRBD1. Gene TRBJ2-7 matches the end of the DNA better, so the J call may be wrong. This CDR3 is built from 15 residues. Looked up from germline, CDR1 is MGHRA and CDR2 is YSYEKL. The CDR3 loop reads CASSPKGTGSYEQYF. The CDR3 DNA reads as TGCGCCAGCAGCCCAAAAGGGACAGGGTCCTACGAGCAGTACTTC.

V usage is TRBV9 and J usage is TRBJ2-3; the match to TRBD2 covers 11 bases. The CDR3 is made up of 15 amino acids. V lost 0 bases and J lost 5; bases outside the gene matches: 2. Looked up from germline, CDR1 is SGDLS and CDR2 is YYNGEE. CDR3: CASSVALAGEDTQYF. For the CDR3, the DNA is TGTGCCAGCAGCGTAGCACTAGCGGGAGAAGATACGCAGTATTTT.

In its sample, this clonotype was seen a few times. The chain joins TRBV14 to TRBJ2-6; D not resolved. This CDR3 has 15 amino acids. Germline V gene data show CDR1 as SGHDN and CDR2 as FVKESK. The V end was cut by 4 bases, the J end by 3 bases, with 10 bases between. CDR3 in amino acids: CASSPPAVGANVLTF. In DNA form, the CDR3 reads TGTGCCAGCAGCCCCCCGGCGGTTGGGGCCAACGTCCTGACTTTC.

J is TRBJ2-3 and V is TRBV4-3; D is perhaps TRBD1 or TRBD2 (5 bases each). This CDR3 is 15 amino acids long. CDR1 is LGHNA, CDR2 YSLEER, per germline. The ends were cut back, 0 bases at V and 1 base at J, with 8 bases in the middle. The CDR3 nucleotides read TGCGCCAGCAGCCAAGAAGGGACCCGCACAGATACGCAGTATTTT. This encodes CASSQEGTRTDTQYF.

This clonotype was counted at least ten times. The chain links TRBV20-1 to TRBJ2-1; 11 bases map to TRBD2. CDR1 and CDR2 from the germline V gene are DFQATT and SNEGSKA (reference sequence). V lost 1 base to trimming and J lost 6 bases; unmatched junction nucleotides: 2. The CDR3 totals 14 residues. As DNA, the CDR3 is TGCAGTGCTAGAGGACTAGCGGGGCCCAATGAGCAGTTCTTC. This codes for CSARGLAGPNEQFF.

This chain uses TRBV7-9 with TRBJ2-3, with TRBD2 matching over 8 bases. Trimming at V came to 5 bases and at J to 4 bases, leaving 8 bases not matched to a gene. The CDR3 totals 15 residues. The V gene's germline CDR1 is SEHNR and CDR2 FQNEAQ (reference sequence). The CDR3 DNA follows: TGTGCCAGCAGCCAACCGGGACTAGAGTCAGATACGCAGTATTTT. As protein: CASSQPGLESDTQYF.

This chain uses TRBV20-1 with TRBJ2-5, with TRBD2 identical over 10 bases. The better agreement between TRBJ2-1 and the DNA end casts doubt on the J call. Germline V CDR1 and CDR2: DFQATT, SNEGSKA (reference sequence). The CDR3 spans 12 residues. The CDR3 sequence is CSARTSGYEQFF. The CDR3 nucleotides are TGCAGTGCTAGGACTAGCGGGTATGAGCAGTTCTTC.